This entry describes one T cell receptor (beta chain). What it binds is not known. The study ran its PCR with 60 Vbeta and 13 Jbeta primers. The table came from immunoSEQ multiplex PCR; TCRdb's copy has only in-frame clones and leaves some out. The table has tens of thousands of clones, more than 80% seen once. The data derive from a study of cytomegalovirus exposure and HLA in healthy donors. Study-level background: The study placed 70% to 90% of its approximately 400 genotyped donors in the Caucasian-associated ancestry cluster.

Overall study findings and caveats: Reports indicate that TCR beta sequences accurately predicted the HLA-A and HLA-B alleles of most subjects. Being productive about 87% or about 30% of the time was typical of most TCR beta V segments in an earlier analysis.

This CDR3 contains 17 residues. Looked up from germline, CDR1 is SGHNT and CDR2 is YYREEE (reference sequence). V was pared by 0 bases and J by 3 bases, with 16 bases between. V and J are TRBV5-4 and TRBJ2-1, with TRBD2 as a possible D gene (6 bases). This clonotype was obtained from a woman aged 25-40 years in good health and CMV-seronegative. Sequencing input: PBMCs. This CDR3 is CASSLAVGLAYYNEQFF. The DNA for the CDR3 is TGTGCCAGCAGCTTGGCGGTAGGGCTAGCGTACTACAATGAGCAGTTCTTC.